This entry is about one T cell receptor (beta chain). In this sample, this clonotype turned up a few times. The antigen it recognizes is unknown. Base-call qualities are not available, and no considerably larger clone is one nucleotide away. This sample was included in a study of identical twins (TCRdb year 2016). About the investigation overall: TCR alpha and beta repertoires from monozygotic twins, unrelated adults of various ages and cord blood were deep-sequenced to test whether fetal clonotypes persist. To rule out contamination, replicate twin experiments were performed at different times with different library preparation protocols.

Library method: 5' RACE. This sample was sequenced with an Illumina HiSeq 2000. Template switching added a universal primer binding site, and the final cDNA carried a unique molecular identifier that allowed TCR cDNA molecules to be counted accurately. First-strand cDNA for TCR alpha and beta chains was synthesized from specific primers in the conserved constant-segment region. Each cDNA library was double barcoded, with a SMART-Mk sample barcode plus Illumina barcodes, to control for contamination. Two successive PCR steps introduced TruSeq adapter sequences along with Illumina sample barcodes. TCR alpha and beta cDNA libraries were sequenced on the Illumina HiSeq platform with custom primers. In the source study's methods: Raw reads were processed with MiGEC to extract unique molecular identifiers, and MiXCR was used to determine CDR3 positions. Recombination models were inferred per individual with the repgenHMM and IGoR tools using an EM algorithm. Shared clonotypes were analyzed with the tcR package in R, and sharing was normalized by the product of cloneset sizes. Out-of-frame nonproductive sequences were analyzed to study raw recombination free of thymic and clonal selection effects. TCRdb ran its own pipeline on the public reads, namely fastp trimming at Q25 and MiXCR clone calling, and kept in-frame beta chains. Rows are combined by CDR3 protein, so each entry shows the most common genes and DNA. The authors' filters were not applied to this entry. The table for this sample lists some 760,000 distinct CDR3 sequences; about 20% of them were counted only once. Together, the top ten hold under 15% of the sample.

Every donor in the study was a healthy Caucasian. Three pairs of female monozygotic twins, all aged 18 to 29 years, were included in the twin cohort. Peripheral blood mononuclear cells were used as the source from which RNA for TCR libraries was isolated. The investigation overall reported the following: In monozygotic twins, out-of-frame TCR alpha sharing was systematically underestimated by recombination models, although the models agreed with sharing between unrelated individuals. Out-of-frame TCR alpha sequences shared between twins showed an excess of low generation-probability sequences compared with coincidental sharing between unrelated individuals. Fewer insertions were carried by abundant cord blood beta clonotypes, a similar but weaker trend appeared in young adult naive repertoires, and no such trend appeared in memory repertoires. Because the same donors could not be followed over many years, the conclusions relied on cross-sectional statistical analysis. Zero-insertion analyses could be partly confounded by invariant T cells such as MAIT and iNKT, although diverse VJ usage argued against such confounding for most clonotypes. A weaker excess of twin sharing was found in beta out-of-frame sequences because the signal-to-noise ratio was lowered by fewer shared sequences.

This same sample was also part of a study on T cells expressing NK-cell markers. As noted in the second study: Three sorted T-cell subsets (CD3+CD56+NKG2C+, CD3+CD56+NKG2C- and CD3+CD56-NKG2C+) from several donors had their TCR beta-chain repertoires profiled. Among the eight sequenced donors, only one was HCMV-seronegative, while the other seven were HCMV-seropositive. In several experiments an anti-gammadeltaTCR antibody was added to restrict sorting to alphabetaTCR-expressing T cells. In six donors, the dominant CD3+CD56+NKG2C+ clonotypes were among the top 10 CD8+ clonotypes and accounted for roughly 1.0-7.5% of CD8+ T cells. Those dominant clonotypes were again the most abundant among CD3+CD56-NKG2C+ cells in a few donors, at about 25-65%. Whether the expanded NKG2C-expressing T cell clones were specific for HCMV antigens remained unclear. The eight sequenced donors were randomly selected healthy volunteers, three men and five women. To determine HCMV serostatus, a commercial ELISA kit was used to detect HCMV-specific IgG in serum. For a handful of donors, bulk peripheral blood T-cell repertoires were also sequenced from unsorted PBMC. MIGEC was used to demultiplex reads and group reads by UMI, and MiTCR was used to assemble and quantify clonotypes. To exclude erroneous sequences, any TCR cDNA sequence not supported by at least two reads was discarded. Downstream repertoire analysis used the tcR package, and clonotypes were matched across fractions by CDR3 nucleotide sequence plus V segment. Antigen specificity was annotated against VDJdb with VDJmatch, allowing one amino acid substitution in CDR3.

This receptor was identified in a young woman in good health. Sample: PBMCs.

This receptor has the CDR3 CSALAGGYEQYF. At the DNA level, the sequence is TGCAGCGCACTAGCGGGGGGTTACGAGCAGTACTTC. The chain couples TRBV29-1 to TRBJ2-7, with 12 central nucleotides matching TRBD2. V loses 7 bases at its end and J loses 4 bases; junction bases beyond the gene matches: 2. According to the germline V gene, CDR1 reads SQVTM and CDR2 reads ANQGSEA. Including the terminal cysteine and phenylalanine, the CDR3 comprises 12 residues. Here the CDR3 DNA is all that survives: 36 bases in frame from base 1.